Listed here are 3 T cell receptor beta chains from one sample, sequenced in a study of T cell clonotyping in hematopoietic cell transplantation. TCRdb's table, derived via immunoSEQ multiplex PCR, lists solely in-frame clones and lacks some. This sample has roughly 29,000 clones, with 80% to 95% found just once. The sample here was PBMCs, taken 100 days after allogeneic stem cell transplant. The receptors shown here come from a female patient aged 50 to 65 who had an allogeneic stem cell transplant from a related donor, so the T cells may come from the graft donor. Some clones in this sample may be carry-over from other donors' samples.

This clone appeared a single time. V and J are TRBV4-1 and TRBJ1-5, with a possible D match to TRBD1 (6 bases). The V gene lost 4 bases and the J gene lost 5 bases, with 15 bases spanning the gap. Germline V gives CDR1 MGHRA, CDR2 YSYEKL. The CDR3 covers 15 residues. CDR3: CASSPTSGDYQPQHF. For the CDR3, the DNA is TGCGCCAGCAGCCCGACCTCAGGGGATTATCAGCCCCAGCATTTT.

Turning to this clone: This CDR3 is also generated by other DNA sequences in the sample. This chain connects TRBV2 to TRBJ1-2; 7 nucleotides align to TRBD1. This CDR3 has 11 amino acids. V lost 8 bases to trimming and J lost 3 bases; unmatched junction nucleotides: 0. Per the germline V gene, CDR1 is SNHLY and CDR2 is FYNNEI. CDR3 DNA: TGTGCCAGCGGGACAGACTATGGCTACACCTTC. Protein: CASGTDYGYTF.

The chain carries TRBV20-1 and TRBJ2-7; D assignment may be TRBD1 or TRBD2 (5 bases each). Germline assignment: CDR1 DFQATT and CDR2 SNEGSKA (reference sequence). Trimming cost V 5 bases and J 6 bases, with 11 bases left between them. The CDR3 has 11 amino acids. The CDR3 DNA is TGCAGTGCTGGGGGATTTGCCGAGCAGTACTTC. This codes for CSAGGFAEQYF.